The entry below gives a single T cell receptor beta chain sequence along with its context. The antigen remains undetermined. Other DNA sequences within the sample encode an identical CDR3. The data were taken from a study of graft-versus-host responses after intestinal transplantation. Study-level information: Every transplant recipient was induced with anti-thymocyte globulin, then maintained on tacrolimus and steroids for about three years.

The V and J ends lost 4 bases and 0 bases respectively, with 7 bases between them. The germline CDR1 and CDR2 sequences are SGHRS and YFSETQ. This CDR3 contains 13 residues. General study findings and limits: Levels of circulating GvH clones at their peak were associated with early post-transplant HvG declines. Detected in recipient marrow were GvH clones, some of which were first observed in ileum or blood.

Produced via immunoSEQ multiplex PCR; TCRdb's table is partial and in-frame only. The table records approximately 68,000 clones, roughly 90% of them present only once. The sequence was obtained from a human donor who was the organ donor for an intestinal transplant. The sample in question was unstimulated CD8+ T cells sorted from spleen or lymph node cells, obtained before transplant. The chain uses TRBV5-1 and TRBJ1-1; no clear D gene. CDR3 amino acids: CASSPGLNTEAFF. The CDR3, as DNA: TGCGCCAGCAGCCCCGGGTTGAACACTGAAGCTTTCTTT.